The 20 T cell receptor beta chains presented below share a single source sample, sequenced in a study of blood T cell repertoires in COVID-19. Sequencing used immunoSEQ multiplex PCR; TCRdb keeps in-frame clones, though not all of them. The table lists a few hundred thousand clones, about 80% of them singletons. Sequenced: PBMCs or T cells enriched from blood (not recorded which). These receptors were obtained from a man aged 50-59 years who had recovered from COVID-19.

The chain links TRBV27 to TRBJ2-7; 8 bases line up with TRBD1. Germline assignment: CDR1 MNHEY and CDR2 SMNVEV (reference sequence). The CDR3 is 15 amino acids. V trimming: 3 bases; J trimming: 2 bases; junction bases outside the gene matches: 6. The CDR3 bases are TGTGCCAGCAGTTTCCTCGGACAGGGCCCCTACGAGCAGTACTTC. It is translated as CASSFLGQGPYEQYF.

The chain recombines TRBV2 with TRBJ1-6, with no clear D. The ends were cut back, 8 bases at V and 11 bases at J, with 13 bases in the middle. The germline CDR1 and CDR2 sequences are SNHLY and FYNNEI. The CDR3 consists of 12 residues. CDR3 protein: CASERAVPPLHF. CDR3 nucleotides: TGTGCCAGCGAAAGAGCGGTTCCACCCCTCCACTTT.

This rearrangement joins TRBV5-1 to TRBJ1-2; D unresolved. The CDR3 has 18 residues. The V end lost 0 bases, the J end lost 3 bases, and 21 bases lay between the germline ends. Germline CDR1 SGHRS, CDR2 YFSETQ. Here the CDR3 DNA reads TGCGCCAGCAGCTTGGTTCCAATGAGGGCCAGCCACCACTATGGCTACACCTTC. Its protein is CASSLVPMRASHHYGYTF.

In DNA form, the CDR3 reads TGTGCCAGCAGACTAGGACAGGGGCCCTCCGAGCAGTACTTC. Protein product: CASRLGQGPSEQYF. The gene calls are TRBV5-5 and TRBJ2-7, with 9 bases that match TRBD1. V was pared by 5 bases and J by 6 bases, with 9 bases of the junction left unmatched. The germline V gene encodes CDR1 SGHKS and CDR2 YYEKEE (reference sequence). The CDR3 runs 14 residues.

V usage is TRBV11-2 and J usage is TRBJ2-1, with 9 bases that match TRBD2. After removal of 6 bases from V and 10 bases from J, the junction contained 16 bases not matched to a gene. The germline gives CDR1 SGHAT, CDR2 FQNNGV. The CDR3 consists of 16 residues. CDR3 in amino acids: CASRRERGAFLVEQFF. CDR3 DNA sequence: TGTGCCAGCAGGAGGGAGCGGGGGGCCTTTCTCGTGGAGCAGTTCTTC.

The rearrangement links TRBV7-8 to TRBJ2-2; 9 bases fit TRBD1. J was trimmed by 5 bases and V by 8 bases; bases with no gene match: 6. Per the germline V gene, CDR1 is SGHVS and CDR2 is FQNEAQ. This CDR3 is 14 amino acids long. The CDR3 is CASVRDRVTGELFF. CDR3 nucleotides: TGTGCCAGCGTTCGGGACAGGGTAACCGGGGAGCTGTTTTTT.

J is TRBJ1-1 and V is TRBV19; 9 bases align to TRBD1. V lost 9 bases and J lost 3; bases outside the gene matches: 5. CDR3 length: 13 residues. Germline V gene data show CDR1 as LNHDA and CDR2 as SQIVND (reference sequence). In DNA, the CDR3 is TGTGCCAGCCGCGACAGGGGGGACACTGAAGCTTTCTTT. Its protein product is CASRDRGDTEAFF.

This clone has just a few counts. The rearrangement uses TRBV7-9 and TRBJ2-7; 8 bases fit TRBD1. The CDR3 is made up of 14 amino acids. The germline V gene encodes CDR1 SEHNR and CDR2 FQNEAQ (reference sequence). V shed 5 bases and J 7 bases; nucleotides not matched to a gene: 10. The CDR3 region is CASSDRGQVGEQYF. DNA for the CDR3: TGTGCCAGCAGCGATCGGGGACAGGTCGGAGAGCAGTACTTC.

The chain uses TRBV15 and TRBJ2-6; TRBD1 might be the D (6 bases). The CDR3 consists of 18 residues. In germline, CDR1 is LNHNV, CDR2 YYDKDF (reference sequence). V was shortened by 3 bases and J by 0 bases, with 15 bases between the two germline ends. The CDR3 reads CATSSVDRPSSGANVLTF. As DNA, the CDR3 is TGTGCCACCAGCAGTGTTGACAGGCCGTCCTCTGGGGCCAACGTCCTGACTTTC.

V is TRBV9 and J is TRBJ1-3; D is ambiguous. The germline V gene has CDR1 SGDLS and CDR2 YYNGEE. The CDR3 runs to 15 residues. V was clipped by 0 bases and J by 0 bases, with 7 bases between them. This chain's CDR3 is CASSVGTGSGNTIYF. The DNA of the CDR3 is TGTGCCAGCAGCGTAGGTACGGGCTCTGGAAACACCATATATTTT.

V gene TRBV5-1 combines with J gene TRBJ2-7, with D possibly TRBD1 on 5 matching bases. The germline V gene encodes CDR1 SGHRS and CDR2 YFSETQ. The CDR3 spans 16 residues. V was trimmed by 0 bases and J by 1 base, leaving 14 bases between them. The CDR3 nucleotides are TGCGCCAGCAGCTTGGCCGACAGAGTGCTATCCTACGAGCAGTACTTC. As protein: CASSLADRVLSYEQYF.

V is TRBV7-3 and J is TRBJ2-1; no reliable D call. Trimming cost V 2 bases and J 0 bases, with 8 bases left between them. The CDR3 sequence is 15 residues long. Germline CDR1 SGHTA, CDR2 FQGTGA. This CDR3 is CASSLAIRSYNEQFF. CDR3 nucleotides: TGTGCCAGCAGCTTAGCGATACGCTCCTACAATGAGCAGTTCTTC.

V gene TRBV11-1 combines with J gene TRBJ2-2; a possible D gene is TRBD1 (5 bases). The CDR3 loop spans 15 amino acids. CDR1 SGHAT and CDR2 FQDESV come from the germline V gene (reference sequence). Trimming removed 6 bases at V and 2 bases at J, with 13 bases between. The CDR3 nucleotides are TGTGCCAGCAGAAGAGACAGCCTCAACACCGGGGAGCTGTTTTTT. Amino acid sequence: CASRRDSLNTGELFF.

The rearrangement links TRBV28 to TRBJ1-2; 10 bases are a match to TRBD1. The V and J ends lost 5 bases and 4 bases, in that order; junction bases with no gene match: 7. The V gene's germline CDR1 is MDHEN and CDR2 SYDVKM. The CDR3 length is 15 residues. In nucleotides, the CDR3 is TGTGCCAGCAGTGTTAGGGACAGGGGAAGCTATGGCTACACCTTC. Its translation is CASSVRDRGSYGYTF.

The chain links TRBV6-4 to TRBJ2-1; TRBD1 matches at 7 bases. Germline V gives CDR1 MRHNA, CDR2 SNTAGT. J was trimmed by 3 bases and V by 4 bases; bases with no gene match: 3. CDR3 length: 14 amino acids. DNA for the CDR3: TGTGCCAGCAGTGCACAGGGGTTCTACAATGAGCAGTTCTTC. Protein product: CASSAQGFYNEQFF.

This chain connects TRBV14 to TRBJ2-1, with no clear D. V dropped 2 bases and J dropped 15 bases, with 20 bases sitting between them. CDR1 is SGHDN, CDR2 FVKESK, per germline. This CDR3 has 14 residues. The CDR3 here is CASSQHRERLSPFF. In nucleotides, the CDR3 is TGTGCCAGCAGCCAACATAGAGAGCGCCTGTCCCCGTTCTTC.

V gene TRBV29-1 combines with J gene TRBJ1-1; D gene unclear. CDR3 size: 13 residues. CDR1 SQVTM and CDR2 ANQGSEA come from the germline V gene. Trimming removed 4 bases at V and 2 bases at J, with 11 bases between. The CDR3 bases are TGCAGCGTTGTTACCACTCTTAACACTGAAGCTTTCTTT. Translated, it gives CSVVTTLNTEAFF.

The chain joins TRBV19 to TRBJ1-1; the D gene is possibly TRBD1 (5 bases). V was trimmed by 5 bases and J by 7 bases, leaving 11 bases between them. CDR3 length: 12 residues. CDR1 and CDR2 from the germline V gene are LNHDA and SQIVND (reference sequence). In DNA form, the CDR3 reads TGTGCCAGTAGTCACACAGGATATGAAGCTTTCTTT. Translated: CASSHTGYEAFF.

The chain couples TRBV9 to TRBJ2-2; 8 bases are shared with TRBD1. Germline-derived CDR1 and CDR2 are SGDLS and YYNGEE. This CDR3 region has 15 residues. Trimming took 4 bases from V and 3 from J; bases not matched to a gene: 5. The CDR3 protein is CASSLRGRDTGELFF. The CDR3 region has the DNA TGTGCCAGCAGCCTCAGGGGGCGTGACACCGGGGAGCTGTTTTTT. The full variable domain, rest sourced from reference TRBV9 and TRBJ2-2, is DSGVTQTPKHLITATGQRVTLRCSPRSGDLSVYWYQQSLDQGLQFLIQYYNGEERAKGNILERFSAQQFPDLHSELNLSSLELGDSALYFCASSLRGRDTGELFFGEGSRLTVL.

This clone has a single count. V usage is TRBV4-3 and J usage is TRBJ1-1, with D tentatively TRBD1 (5 bases). Trimming pared 0 bases from V and 2 bases from J, leaving 13 bases between. The V gene's germline CDR1 is LGHNA and CDR2 YSLEER. The CDR3 consists of 16 residues. The CDR3 region is CASSQDPGKTNTEAFF. Written as DNA, the CDR3 is TGCGCCAGCAGCCAAGATCCAGGGAAAACAAACACTGAAGCTTTCTTT.